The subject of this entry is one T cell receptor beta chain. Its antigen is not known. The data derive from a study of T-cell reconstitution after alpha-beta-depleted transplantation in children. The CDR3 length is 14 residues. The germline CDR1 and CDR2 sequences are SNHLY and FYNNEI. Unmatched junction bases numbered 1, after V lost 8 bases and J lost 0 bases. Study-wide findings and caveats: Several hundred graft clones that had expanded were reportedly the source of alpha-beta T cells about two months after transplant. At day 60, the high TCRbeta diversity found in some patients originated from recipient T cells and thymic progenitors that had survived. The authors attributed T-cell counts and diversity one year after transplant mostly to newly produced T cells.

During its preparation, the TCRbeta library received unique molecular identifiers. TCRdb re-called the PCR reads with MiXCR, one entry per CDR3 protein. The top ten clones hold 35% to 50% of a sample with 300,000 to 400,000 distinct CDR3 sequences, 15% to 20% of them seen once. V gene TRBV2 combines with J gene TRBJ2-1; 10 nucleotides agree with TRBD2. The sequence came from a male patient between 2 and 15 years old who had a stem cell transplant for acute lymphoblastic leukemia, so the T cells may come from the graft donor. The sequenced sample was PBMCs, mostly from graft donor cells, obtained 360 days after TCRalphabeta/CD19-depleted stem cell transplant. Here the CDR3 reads CASLAGVSYNEQFF. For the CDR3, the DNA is TGTGCCAGCCTAGCGGGAGTCTCCTACAATGAGCAGTTCTTC.